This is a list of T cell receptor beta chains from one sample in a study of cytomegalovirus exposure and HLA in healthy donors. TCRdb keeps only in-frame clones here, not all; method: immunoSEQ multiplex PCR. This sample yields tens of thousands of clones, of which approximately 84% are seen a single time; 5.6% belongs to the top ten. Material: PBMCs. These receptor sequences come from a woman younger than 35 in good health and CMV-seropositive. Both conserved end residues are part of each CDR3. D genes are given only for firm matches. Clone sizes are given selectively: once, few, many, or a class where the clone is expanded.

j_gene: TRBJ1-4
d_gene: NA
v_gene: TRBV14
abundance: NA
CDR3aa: CASSTRGNEKLFF
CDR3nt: TGTGCCAGCAGCACGCGGGGCAATGAAAAACTGTTTTTT

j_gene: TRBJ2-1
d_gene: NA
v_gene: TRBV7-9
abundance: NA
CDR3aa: CASKFRQGTYNEQFF
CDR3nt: TGTGCCAGCAAATTTCGGCAGGGTACTTACAATGAGCAGTTCTTC

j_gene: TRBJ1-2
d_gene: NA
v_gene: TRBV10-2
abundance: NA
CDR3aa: CASSESSRTYTF
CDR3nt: TGCGCCAGCAGTGAGAGTAGTCGCACCTACACCTTC

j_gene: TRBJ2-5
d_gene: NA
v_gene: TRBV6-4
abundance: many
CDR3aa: CARVTGLGQYF
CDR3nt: TGTGCCAGGGTCACAGGGCTGGGCCAGTACTTC

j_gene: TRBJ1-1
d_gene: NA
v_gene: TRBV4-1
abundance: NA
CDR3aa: CASSHGGTEAFF
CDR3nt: TGCGCCAGCAGCCACGGGGGGACAGAAGCTTTCTTT

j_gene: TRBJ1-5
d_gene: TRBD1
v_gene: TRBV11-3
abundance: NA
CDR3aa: CASSSGQGHLGNQPQHF
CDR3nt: TGTGCCAGCAGCTCCGGACAGGGGCATTTGGGCAATCAGCCCCAGCATTTT

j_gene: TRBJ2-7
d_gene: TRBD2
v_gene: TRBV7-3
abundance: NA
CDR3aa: CASSSSGGYEQYF
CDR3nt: TGTGCCAGCAGCTCCTCGGGGGGCTACGAGCAGTACTTC

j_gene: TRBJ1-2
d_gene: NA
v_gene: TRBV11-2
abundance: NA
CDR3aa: CASSLNEAKRHYGYTF
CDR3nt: TGTGCCAGCAGCCTAAATGAGGCAAAACGGCACTATGGCTACACCTTC

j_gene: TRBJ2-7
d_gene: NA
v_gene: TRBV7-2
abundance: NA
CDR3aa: CASSLVRAGALTYEQYF
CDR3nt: TGTGCCAGCAGCTTAGTAAGGGCGGGGGCGCTAACCTACGAGCAGTACTTC

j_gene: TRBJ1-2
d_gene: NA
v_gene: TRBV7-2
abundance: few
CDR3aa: CASSPGQNYGYTF
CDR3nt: TGTGCCAGCAGCCCGGGACAAAACTATGGCTACACCTTC

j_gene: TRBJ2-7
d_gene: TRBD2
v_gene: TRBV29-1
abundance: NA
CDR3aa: CSVEYGTSGTHEQYF
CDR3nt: TGCAGCGTTGAGTACGGGACTAGCGGGACCCACGAGCAGTACTTC

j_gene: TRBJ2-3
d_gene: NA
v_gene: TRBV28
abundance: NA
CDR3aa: CASNLDERLTDTQYF
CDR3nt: TGTGCCAGCAACTTGGATGAGCGGCTCACAGATACGCAGTATTTT

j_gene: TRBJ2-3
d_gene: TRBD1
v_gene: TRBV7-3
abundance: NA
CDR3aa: CASSRQGATADTQYF
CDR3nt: TGTGCCAGCAGCCGACAGGGGGCTACCGCAGATACGCAGTATTTT

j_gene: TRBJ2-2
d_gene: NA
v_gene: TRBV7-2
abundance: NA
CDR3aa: CASSRNPGTGELFF
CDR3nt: TGTGCCAGCAGCCGCAATCCGGGGACCGGGGAGCTGTTTTTT

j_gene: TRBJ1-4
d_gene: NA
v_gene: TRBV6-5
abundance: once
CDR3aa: CASSYRGGRIEKLFF
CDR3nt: TGTGCCAGCAGTTATCGGGGGGGTCGAATTGAAAAACTGTTTTTT

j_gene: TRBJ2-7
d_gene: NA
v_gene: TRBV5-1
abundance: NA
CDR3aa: CASSLEVLVGGIYEQYF
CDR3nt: TGCGCCAGCAGCTTGGAGGTTCTGGTCGGGGGAATCTACGAGCAGTACTTC

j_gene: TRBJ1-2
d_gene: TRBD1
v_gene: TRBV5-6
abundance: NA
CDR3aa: CASSLGTGAGRGYTF
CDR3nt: TGTGCCAGCAGCTTGGGAACAGGGGCGGGGAGGGGCTACACCTTC

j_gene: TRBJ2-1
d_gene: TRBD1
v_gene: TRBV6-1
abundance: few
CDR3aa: CASSEVRWTGANEQFF
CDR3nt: TGTGCCAGCAGTGAAGTCCGCTGGACAGGGGCCAATGAGCAGTTCTTC

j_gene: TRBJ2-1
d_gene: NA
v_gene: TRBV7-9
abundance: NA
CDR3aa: CASTTYANNEQFF
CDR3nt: TGTGCCAGCACCACATACGCAAACAATGAGCAGTTCTTC

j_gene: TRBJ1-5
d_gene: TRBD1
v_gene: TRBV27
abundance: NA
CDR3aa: CASSSGGGISRQPQHF
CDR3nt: TGTGCCAGCAGTTCAGGGGGCGGAATTTCGAGACAGCCCCAGCATTTT

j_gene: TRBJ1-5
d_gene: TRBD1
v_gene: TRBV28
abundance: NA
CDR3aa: CASRRTGNSNQPQHF
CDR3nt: TGTGCCAGCAGGAGGACAGGGAATAGCAATCAGCCCCAGCATTTT

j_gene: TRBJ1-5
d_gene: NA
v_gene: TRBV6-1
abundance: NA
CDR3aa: CASSELAGDQPQHF
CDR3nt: TGTGCCAGCAGTGAATTGGCCGGAGATCAGCCCCAGCATTTT

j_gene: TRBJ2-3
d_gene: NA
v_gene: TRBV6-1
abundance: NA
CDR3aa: CASSEALGGATDTQYF
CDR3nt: TGTGCCAGCAGTGAAGCGCTTGGGGGGGCCACAGATACGCAGTATTTT

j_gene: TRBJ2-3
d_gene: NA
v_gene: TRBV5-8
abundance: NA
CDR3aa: CASSLAGWGTDTQYF
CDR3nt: TGTGCCAGCAGCTTGGCAGGATGGGGCACAGATACGCAGTATTTT

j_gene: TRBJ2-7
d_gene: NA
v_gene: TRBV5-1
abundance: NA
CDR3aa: CASSLDPGHGSEQYF
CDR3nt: TGCGCCAGCAGCTTGGACCCGGGACACGGGTCCGAGCAGTACTTC

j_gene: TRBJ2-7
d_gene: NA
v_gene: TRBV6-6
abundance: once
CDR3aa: CASRGGATYEQYF
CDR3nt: TGTGCCAGCAGAGGAGGGGCCACCTACGAGCAGTACTTC

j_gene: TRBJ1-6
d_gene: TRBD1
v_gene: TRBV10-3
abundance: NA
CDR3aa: CAISAGTEVSPLHF
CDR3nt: TGTGCCATCAGTGCGGGGACAGAGGTCTCACCCCTCCACTTT